A selection of T cell receptor beta chains follows, all from one sample in a study of blood T cells in healthy people across ages. TCRdb re-called the 5' RACE reads with MiXCR, one entry per CDR3 protein. The sample records roughly 2 million distinct CDR3 sequences, about 50% being singletons. The sample consisted of blood. The receptors originated from a woman aged 40 to 50 in good health. The conserved cysteine and the conserved F or W are not part of the CDR3 here. The D gene is left open where the match is weak.

CDR3: ASSFKRGDPYEQY
V: TRBV7-8
J: .
D: TRBD2

CDR3: ASSPRAGGFYEQY
V: TRBV28
J: TRBJ2-7
D: TRBD1

CDR3: ASSQDWRGRTYNEQY
V: TRBV14
J: .
D: .

CDR3: ASSLVEDRYNEQF
V: TRBV7-2
J: TRBJ2-1
D: .

CDR3: ASSSTSGGLQETQY
V: TRBV27
J: TRBJ2-5
D: TRBD2

CDR3: ASSLRQVNEQY
V: TRBV27
J: TRBJ2-7
D: .

CDR3: ASKLGQGVEKLF
V: TRBV12-3/TRBV12-4
J: TRBJ1-4
D: TRBD1

CDR3: ASSLGLREQF
V: TRBV12-3/TRBV12-4
J: TRBJ2-1
D: .

CDR3: SVARDRPTDTQY
V: TRBV29-1
J: TRBJ2-3
D: .

CDR3: ASSQDVGQGWIETQY
V: TRBV3-1
J: TRBJ2-5
D: TRBD1

CDR3: ASSQDLGVPHEQY
V: TRBV4-3
J: TRBJ2-5
D: .

CDR3: ASSSGWSQPQH
V: TRBV7-2
J: TRBJ1-5
D: .

CDR3: ASSHTLGRAAHNEQF
V: TRBV3-1
J: TRBJ2-1
D: .

CDR3: ASSQEYRGQEQY
V: TRBV4-3
J: TRBJ2-7
D: TRBD1

CDR3: ASSQAGLYIRYEQY
V: TRBV3-1
J: TRBJ2-7
D: .

CDR3: ASSYSTSGDNEQF
V: TRBV6-5
J: TRBJ2-1
D: TRBD2

CDR3: ASSVGLVGETQY
V: TRBV9
J: TRBJ2-5
D: .

CDR3: SARDTSGGLQETQY
V: TRBV20-1
J: TRBJ2-5
D: TRBD2

CDR3: ASRWTGGAGANVLT
V: TRBV6-6
J: TRBJ2-6
D: TRBD1

CDR3: ASSLGKEGLGKETQY
V: TRBV7-2
J: TRBJ2-5
D: .

CDR3: ASRDFLNSPLH
V: TRBV25-1
J: TRBJ1-6
D: .

CDR3: ASSAGVGEAF
V: TRBV9
J: TRBJ1-1
D: .

CDR3: ASSLEFFRGGANYGYT
V: TRBV12-3/TRBV12-4
J: TRBJ1-2
D: TRBD1

CDR3: ASSPDRGLGGGYT
V: TRBV27
J: TRBJ1-2
D: TRBD1

CDR3: ASSEDRTYEQY
V: TRBV6-1
J: TRBJ2-7
D: .

CDR3: ASSLAAEKLF
V: TRBV12-3/TRBV12-4
J: TRBJ1-4
D: .

CDR3: SVSDSIHSYNEQF
V: TRBV20-1
J: TRBJ2-1
D: .

CDR3: ASNLDYYNEQF
V: TRBV6-2/TRBV6-3
J: TRBJ2-1
D: .

CDR3: ASSTTGFRAGANVLT
V: TRBV6-2/TRBV6-3
J: TRBJ2-6
D: .

CDR3: ASSPGRSAYEQY
V: TRBV13
J: TRBJ2-7
D: .

CDR3: ASSPLLGATDTQY
V: TRBV18
J: TRBJ2-3
D: .

CDR3: ASSPRRTAQPQH
V: TRBV5-6
J: TRBJ1-5
D: .

CDR3: ASSLYGQGSKNIQY
V: TRBV7-3
J: TRBJ2-4
D: TRBD1

CDR3: ASSLGGTPYNEQY
V: TRBV11-1
J: TRBJ2-7
D: .

CDR3: SARDRYGYT
V: TRBV20-1
J: TRBJ1-2
D: .

CDR3: ASSVGPPRDKETQY
V: TRBV9
J: TRBJ2-5
D: .

CDR3: SARDRAGPQRTQY
V: TRBV20-1
J: TRBJ2-5
D: .

CDR3: ASSSLRDRGNNEQF
V: TRBV28
J: TRBJ2-1
D: TRBD1

CDR3: AISESPRANYGYT
V: TRBV10-3
J: TRBJ1-2
D: .

CDR3: ASSQDGRADTQY
V: TRBV4-3
J: TRBJ2-3
D: .

CDR3: ATSLGAGGYSNQPQH
V: TRBV28
J: TRBJ1-5
D: .

CDR3: ASSLTGTGRDEQF
V: TRBV5-1
J: TRBJ2-1
D: TRBD1

CDR3: AISEEGAVKNIQY
V: TRBV10-3
J: TRBJ2-4
D: TRBD1

CDR3: SARGIGQGETQY
V: TRBV20-1
J: TRBJ2-5
D: TRBD1

CDR3: ASRTSVVHNEQF
V: TRBV2
J: TRBJ2-1
D: TRBD2